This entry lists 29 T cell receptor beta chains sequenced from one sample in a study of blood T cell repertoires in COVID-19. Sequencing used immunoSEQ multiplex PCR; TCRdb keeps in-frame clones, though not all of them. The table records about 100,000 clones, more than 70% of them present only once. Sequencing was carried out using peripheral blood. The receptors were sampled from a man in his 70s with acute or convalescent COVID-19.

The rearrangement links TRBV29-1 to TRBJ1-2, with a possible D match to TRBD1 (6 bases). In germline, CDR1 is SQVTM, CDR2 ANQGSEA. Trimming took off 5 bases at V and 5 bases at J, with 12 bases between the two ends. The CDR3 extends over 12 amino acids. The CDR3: CSVIGGSYGYTF. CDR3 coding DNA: TGCAGCGTTATTGGGGGCAGTTATGGCTACACCTTC.

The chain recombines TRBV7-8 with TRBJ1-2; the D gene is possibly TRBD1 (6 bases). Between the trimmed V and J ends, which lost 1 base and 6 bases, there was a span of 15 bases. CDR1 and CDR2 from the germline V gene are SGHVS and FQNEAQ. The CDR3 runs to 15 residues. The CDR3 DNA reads TGTGCCAGCAGCTTAGTAGACAGGTCAGGGGATGGCTACACCTTC. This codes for CASSLVDRSGDGYTF.

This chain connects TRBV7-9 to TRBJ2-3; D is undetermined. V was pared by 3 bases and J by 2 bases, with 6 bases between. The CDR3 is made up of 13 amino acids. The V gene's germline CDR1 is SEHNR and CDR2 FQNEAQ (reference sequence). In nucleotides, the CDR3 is TGTGCCAGCAGCTTGGGCTCCACAGATACGCAGTATTTT. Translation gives CASSLGSTDTQYF.

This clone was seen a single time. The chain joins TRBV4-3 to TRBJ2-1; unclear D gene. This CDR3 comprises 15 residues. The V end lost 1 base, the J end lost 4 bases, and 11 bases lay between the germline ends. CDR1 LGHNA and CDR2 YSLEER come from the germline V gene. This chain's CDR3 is CASSQGQMYYNEQFF. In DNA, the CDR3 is TGCGCCAGCAGCCAAGGTCAGATGTATTACAATGAGCAGTTCTTC.

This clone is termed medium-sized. Written as DNA, the CDR3 is TGTGCCAGCACCCTCCGGGGGTCGGGTGGCTACACCTTC. Its translation is CASTLRGSGGYTF. The chain combines TRBV3-1 (or the pseudogene TRBV3-2) with TRBJ1-2; D is perhaps TRBD1 (5 bases). Trimming shortened V by 7 bases and J by 7 bases, and 16 bases separated the two germline ends. CDR1 LGHDT and CDR2 YNNKEL come from the germline V gene (reference sequence). The CDR3 sequence is 13 residues long.

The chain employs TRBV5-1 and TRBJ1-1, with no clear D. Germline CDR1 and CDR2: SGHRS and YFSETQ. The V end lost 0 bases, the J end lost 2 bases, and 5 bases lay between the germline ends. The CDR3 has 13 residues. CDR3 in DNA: TGCGCCAGCAGCTTGGAAGCTAACACTGAAGCTTTCTTT. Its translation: CASSLEANTEAFF.

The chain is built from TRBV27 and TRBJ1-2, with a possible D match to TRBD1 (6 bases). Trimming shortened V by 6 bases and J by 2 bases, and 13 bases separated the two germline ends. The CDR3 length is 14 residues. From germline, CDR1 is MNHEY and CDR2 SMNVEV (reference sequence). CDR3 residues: CASSIDRNNYGYTF. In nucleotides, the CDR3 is TGTGCCAGCAGCATAGACAGGAACAACTATGGCTACACCTTC.

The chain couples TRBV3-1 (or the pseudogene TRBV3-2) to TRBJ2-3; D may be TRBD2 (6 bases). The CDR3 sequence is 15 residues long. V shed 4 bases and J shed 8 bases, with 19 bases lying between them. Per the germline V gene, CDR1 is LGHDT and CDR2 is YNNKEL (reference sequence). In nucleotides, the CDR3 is TGTGCCAGCAGCCCCGAAGCCCTCCCGGGAGTTACGCAGTATTTT. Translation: CASSPEALPGVTQYF.

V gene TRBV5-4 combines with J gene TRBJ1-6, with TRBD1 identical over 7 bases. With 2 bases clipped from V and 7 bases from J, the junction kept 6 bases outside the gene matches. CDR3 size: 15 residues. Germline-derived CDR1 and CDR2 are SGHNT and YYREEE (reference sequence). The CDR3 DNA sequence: TGTGCCAGCAGCTTCACAGACAGGGAGAATTCACCCCTCCACTTT. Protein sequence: CASSFTDRENSPLHF.

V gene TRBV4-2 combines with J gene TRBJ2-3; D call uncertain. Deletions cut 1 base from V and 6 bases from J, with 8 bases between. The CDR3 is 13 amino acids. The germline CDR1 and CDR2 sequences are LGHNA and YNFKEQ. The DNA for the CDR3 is TGTGCCAGCAGCCAAGTCCGTTCGGATACGCAGTATTTT. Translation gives CASSQVRSDTQYF.

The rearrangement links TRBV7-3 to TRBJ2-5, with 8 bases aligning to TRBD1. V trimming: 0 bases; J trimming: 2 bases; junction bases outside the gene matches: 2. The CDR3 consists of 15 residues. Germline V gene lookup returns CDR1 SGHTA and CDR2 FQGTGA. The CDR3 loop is CASSLTTGAQETQYF. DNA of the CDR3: TGTGCCAGCAGCTTAACGACAGGGGCTCAAGAGACCCAGTACTTC.

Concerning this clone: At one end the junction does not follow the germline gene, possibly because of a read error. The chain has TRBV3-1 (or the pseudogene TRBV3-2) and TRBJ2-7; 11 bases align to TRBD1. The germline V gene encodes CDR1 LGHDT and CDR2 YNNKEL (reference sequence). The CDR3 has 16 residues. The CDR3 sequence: CASSQAWTGGSDEQYF. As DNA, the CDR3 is TGTGCCAGCAGCCAAGCGTGGACAGGGGGCTCCGACGAGCAGTACTTC.

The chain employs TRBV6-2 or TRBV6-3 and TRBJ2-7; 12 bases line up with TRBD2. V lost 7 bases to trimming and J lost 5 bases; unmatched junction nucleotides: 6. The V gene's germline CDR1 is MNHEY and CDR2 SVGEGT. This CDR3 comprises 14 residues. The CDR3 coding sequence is TGTGCCAGCACCCCGGGACTAGCGGGCCACGAGCAGTACTTC. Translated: CASTPGLAGHEQYF.

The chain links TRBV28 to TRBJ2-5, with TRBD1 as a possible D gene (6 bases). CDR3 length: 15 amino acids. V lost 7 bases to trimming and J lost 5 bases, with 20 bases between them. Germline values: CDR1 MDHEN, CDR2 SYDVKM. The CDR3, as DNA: TGTGCCAGCACCCTCCCAGGGGCGAAGGCGGAGACCCAGTACTTC. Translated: CASTLPGAKAETQYF.

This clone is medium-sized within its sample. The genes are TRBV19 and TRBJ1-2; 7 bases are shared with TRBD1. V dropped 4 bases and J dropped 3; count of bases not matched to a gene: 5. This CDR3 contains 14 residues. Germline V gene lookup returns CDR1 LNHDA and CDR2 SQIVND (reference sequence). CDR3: CASSKTGADYGYTF. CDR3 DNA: TGTGCCAGTAGTAAAACAGGGGCTGACTATGGCTACACCTTC.

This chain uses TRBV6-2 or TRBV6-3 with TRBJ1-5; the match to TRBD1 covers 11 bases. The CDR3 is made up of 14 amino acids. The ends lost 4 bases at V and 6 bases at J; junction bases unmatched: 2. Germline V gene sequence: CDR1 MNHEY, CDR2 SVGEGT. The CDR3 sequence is CASSWTGGVQPQHF. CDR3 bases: TGTGCCAGCAGTTGGACAGGGGGCGTTCAGCCCCAGCATTTT.

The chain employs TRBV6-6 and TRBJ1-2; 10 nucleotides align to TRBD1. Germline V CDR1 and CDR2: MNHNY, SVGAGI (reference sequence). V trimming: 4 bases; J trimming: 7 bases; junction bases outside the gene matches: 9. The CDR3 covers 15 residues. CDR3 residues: CASSSSGTGVRGYTF. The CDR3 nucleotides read TGTGCCAGCAGTTCCTCCGGGACAGGGGTACGTGGCTACACCTTC.

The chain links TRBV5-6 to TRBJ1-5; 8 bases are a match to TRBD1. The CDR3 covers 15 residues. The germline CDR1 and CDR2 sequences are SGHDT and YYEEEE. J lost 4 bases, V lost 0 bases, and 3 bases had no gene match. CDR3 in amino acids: CASSLGQGANQPQHF. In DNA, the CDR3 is TGTGCCAGCAGCTTGGGGCAGGGGGCGAATCAGCCCCAGCATTTT.

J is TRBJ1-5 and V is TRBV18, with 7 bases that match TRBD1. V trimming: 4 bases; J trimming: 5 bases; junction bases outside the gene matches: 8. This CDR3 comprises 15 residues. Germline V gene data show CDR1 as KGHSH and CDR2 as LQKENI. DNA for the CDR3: TGTGCCAGCTCACTAGGACAGGCCGGGGATCAGCCCCAGCATTTT. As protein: CASSLGQAGDQPQHF.

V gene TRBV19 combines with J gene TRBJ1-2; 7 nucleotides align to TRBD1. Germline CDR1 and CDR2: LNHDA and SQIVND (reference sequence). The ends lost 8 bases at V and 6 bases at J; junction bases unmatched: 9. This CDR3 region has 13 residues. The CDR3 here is CASGDSQGHGYTF. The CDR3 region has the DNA TGTGCCAGTGGGGACAGCCAAGGCCATGGCTACACCTTC.

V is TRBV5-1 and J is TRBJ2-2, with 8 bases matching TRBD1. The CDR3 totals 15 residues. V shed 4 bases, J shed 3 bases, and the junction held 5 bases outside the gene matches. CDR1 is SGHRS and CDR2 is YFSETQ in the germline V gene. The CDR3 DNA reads TGCGCCAGCAGCCTCGGACAGGGAGACACCGGGGAGCTGTTTTTT. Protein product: CASSLGQGDTGELFF.

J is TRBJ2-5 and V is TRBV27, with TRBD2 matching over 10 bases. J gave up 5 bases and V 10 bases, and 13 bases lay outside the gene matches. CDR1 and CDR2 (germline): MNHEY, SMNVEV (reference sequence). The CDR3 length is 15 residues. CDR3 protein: CATQRGGSFGETQYF. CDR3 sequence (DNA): TGTGCCACCCAGCGGGGGGGCAGTTTTGGGGAGACCCAGTACTTC.

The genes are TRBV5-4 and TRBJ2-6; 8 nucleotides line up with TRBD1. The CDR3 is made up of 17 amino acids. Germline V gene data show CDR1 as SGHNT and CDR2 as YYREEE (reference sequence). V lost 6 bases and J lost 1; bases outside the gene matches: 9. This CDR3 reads CASNQDRVKSGANVLTF. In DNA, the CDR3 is TGTGCCAGCAACCAGGACAGGGTAAAATCTGGGGCCAACGTCCTGACTTTC. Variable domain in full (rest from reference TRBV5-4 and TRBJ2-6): ETGVTQSPTHLIKTRGQQVTLRCSSQSGHNTVSWYQQALGQGPQFIFQYYREEENGRGNFPPRFSGLQFPNYSSELNVNALELDDSALYLCASNQDRVKSGANVLTFGAGSRLTVL.

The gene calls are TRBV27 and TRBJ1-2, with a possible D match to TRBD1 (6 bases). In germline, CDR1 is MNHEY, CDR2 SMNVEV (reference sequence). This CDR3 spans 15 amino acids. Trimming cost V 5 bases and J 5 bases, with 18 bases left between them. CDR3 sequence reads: CASSPTGSLTYGYTF. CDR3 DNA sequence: TGTGCCAGCAGTCCGACAGGAAGTTTAACGTATGGCTACACCTTC.

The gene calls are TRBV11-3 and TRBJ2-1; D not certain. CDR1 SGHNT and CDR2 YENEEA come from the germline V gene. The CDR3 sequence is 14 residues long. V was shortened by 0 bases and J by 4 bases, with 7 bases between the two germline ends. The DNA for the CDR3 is TGTGCCAGCAGCTTAGATCCCGGGTACAATGAGCAGTTCTTC. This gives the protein CASSLDPGYNEQFF.

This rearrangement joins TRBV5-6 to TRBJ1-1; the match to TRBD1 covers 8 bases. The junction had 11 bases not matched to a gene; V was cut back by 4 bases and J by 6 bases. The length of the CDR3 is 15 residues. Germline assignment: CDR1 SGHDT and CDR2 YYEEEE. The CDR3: CASSGAGQVGSEAFF. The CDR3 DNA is TGTGCCAGCAGCGGCGCGGGACAGGTCGGCTCTGAAGCTTTCTTT.

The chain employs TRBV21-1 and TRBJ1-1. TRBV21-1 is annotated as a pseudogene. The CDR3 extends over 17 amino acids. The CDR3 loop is CASSKVKNGTENTEAFF. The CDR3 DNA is TGTGCCAGCAGCAAAGTGAAAAATGGGACTGAGAACACTGAAGCTTTCTTT.

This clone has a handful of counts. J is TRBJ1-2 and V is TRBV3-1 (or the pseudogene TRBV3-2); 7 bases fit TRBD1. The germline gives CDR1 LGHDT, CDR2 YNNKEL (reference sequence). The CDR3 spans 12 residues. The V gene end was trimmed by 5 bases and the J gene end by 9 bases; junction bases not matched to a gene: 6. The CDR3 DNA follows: TGTGCCAGCAGCTCGCGACAGGGTAGCTACACCTTC. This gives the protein CASSSRQGSYTF.

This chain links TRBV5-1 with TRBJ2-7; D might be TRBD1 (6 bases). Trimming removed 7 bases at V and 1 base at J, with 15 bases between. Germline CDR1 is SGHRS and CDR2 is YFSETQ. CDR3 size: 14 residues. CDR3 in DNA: TGCGCCAGCGGACCGGGACACCAGTCCTACGAGCAGTACTTC. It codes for CASGPGHQSYEQYF.